A selection of T cell receptor beta chains follows, all from one sample in a study. TCRdb redid the calling of the RT-PCR reads with MiXCR, one entry per CDR3 protein. Of more than 550,000 distinct CDR3 sequences detected, 14% appear once; the ten largest clones hold 3.6%. Sequenced: memory CD4+ T cells from blood. These receptor sequences come from a female donor in good health, serving as a healthy control. Both conserved end residues are part of each CDR3. Fields, in order: D gene, V gene, J gene, clone size, CDR3 DNA, CDR3 protein. A D gene is named only where the DNA matches it firmly. Clone size is shown for a subset of rows, as once, few, many or a class of expanded clone.

D gene: -
V gene: TRBV11-2
J gene: TRBJ2-1
clone size: -
CDR3 DNA: TGTGCCAGCAGCTTAGGCTCGGGCGTAAATGGGTTCTTT
CDR3 protein: CASSLGSGVNGFF

D gene: -
V gene: TRBV19
J gene: TRBJ2-7
clone size: -
CDR3 DNA: TGTGCCAGTACTACGACAGCCGGGGAGCAGTACTTC
CDR3 protein: CASTTTAGEQYF

D gene: -
V gene: TRBV15
J gene: TRBJ1-5
clone size: few
CDR3 DNA: TGTGCCACCAGCAGTCGGGACGGGGGAAGGCCCCAGCATTTT
CDR3 protein: CATSSRDGGRPQHF

D gene: -
V gene: TRBV20-1
J gene: TRBJ2-1
clone size: -
CDR3 DNA: TGCAGTGCTAGAGATCGAAAGCGGGTGTATGTCTATGAGCAGTTCTTC
CDR3 protein: CSARDRKRVYVYEQFF

D gene: -
V gene: TRBV6-5
J gene: TRBJ2-7
clone size: many
CDR3 DNA: TGTGCCAGCAGTTACTCGTCCTTTGGCTCCTACGAGCAGTACTTC
CDR3 protein: CASSYSSFGSYEQYF

D gene: -
V gene: TRBV18
J gene: TRBJ1-6
clone size: once
CDR3 DNA: TGTGCCAGCTCACCACAAGGAGTTGCGGATTCACCCCTCCACTTT
CDR3 protein: CASSPQGVADSPLHF

D gene: TRBD2
V gene: TRBV20-1
J gene: TRBJ2-1
clone size: few
CDR3 DNA: TGCAGTGCCACTAGCGGGGGGCGGGATGAGCAGTTCTTC
CDR3 protein: CSATSGGRDEQFF

D gene: -
V gene: TRBV6-1
J gene: TRBJ1-1
clone size: few
CDR3 DNA: TGTGCCAGCAGTGTGACAGTGTACTATGGAGCTTTCTTT
CDR3 protein: CASSVTVYYGAFF

D gene: TRBD1
V gene: TRBV6-4
J gene: TRBJ2-1
clone size: few
CDR3 DNA: TGTGCCAGCAGCCTCGACAGGGGGTCTTTCAATGAGCAGTTCTTC
CDR3 protein: CASSLDRGSFNEQFF

D gene: -
V gene: TRBV7-9
J gene: TRBJ2-2
clone size: -
CDR3 DNA: TGTGCCAGCAGCTTAGGAGCCTCTCGCGGGACCACCGGGGAGCTGTTTTTT
CDR3 protein: CASSLGASRGTTGELFF

D gene: TRBD2
V gene: TRBV20-1
J gene: TRBJ2-1
clone size: few
CDR3 DNA: TGCAGTGCTAGAGAGGGGCTAGCGGGAGTTGAGCAGTTCTTC
CDR3 protein: CSAREGLAGVEQFF

D gene: TRBD1
V gene: TRBV19
J gene: TRBJ2-2
clone size: -
CDR3 DNA: TGTGCCAGTAGTGTGGGGACAGGCGGAAACACCGGGGAGCTGTTTTTT
CDR3 protein: CASSVGTGGNTGELFF

D gene: TRBD1
V gene: TRBV20-1
J gene: TRBJ2-7
clone size: many
CDR3 DNA: TGCAGTGCTAGCGAGACAGGGGGTTACGAGCAGTACTTC
CDR3 protein: CSASETGGYEQYF

D gene: TRBD2
V gene: TRBV20-1
J gene: TRBJ2-5
clone size: -
CDR3 DNA: TGCAGTGCTAGAGATCGGGCTAGCGGGGGGGAGACCCAGTACTTC
CDR3 protein: CSARDRASGGETQYF

D gene: TRBD1
V gene: TRBV27
J gene: TRBJ1-1
clone size: few
CDR3 DNA: TGTGCCAGCAGCAGGGGGGCAGGGGGACGGATGGTGTCTGAAGCTTTCTTT
CDR3 protein: CASSRGAGGRMVSEAFF

D gene: TRBD2
V gene: TRBV18
J gene: TRBJ2-5
clone size: -
CDR3 DNA: TGTGCCAGCTCACAACTCGGGGGGCAAGAGACCCAGTACTTC
CDR3 protein: CASSQLGGQETQYF

D gene: TRBD2
V gene: TRBV6-6
J gene: TRBJ2-7
clone size: few
CDR3 DNA: TGTGCCAGCAGTTACTCGTCTCCGCTAGCGGGAGGATCCGAGCAGTACTTC
CDR3 protein: CASSYSSPLAGGSEQYF

D gene: -
V gene: TRBV20-1
J gene: TRBJ2-5
clone size: many
CDR3 DNA: TGCAGTGCTCGGACGGGAACTCAAGAGACCCAGTACTTC
CDR3 protein: CSARTGTQETQYF

D gene: TRBD2
V gene: TRBV5-1
J gene: TRBJ2-5
clone size: few
CDR3 DNA: TGCGCCAGCAGCTTAATTCCATCAGCGGGAGAAGAGACCCAGTACTTC
CDR3 protein: CASSLIPSAGEETQYF

D gene: TRBD2
V gene: TRBV7-2
J gene: TRBJ2-7
clone size: -
CDR3 DNA: TGTGCCAGCAGCTCTAACGCCGGGACAGTTGGCGGGAGGGCTCCCTACGAGCAGTACTTC
CDR3 protein: CASSSNAGTVGGRAPYEQYF

D gene: TRBD1
V gene: TRBV7-9
J gene: TRBJ1-4
clone size: -
CDR3 DNA: TGTGCCAGCACCTTGGGACAGGCGGGACAGGGAAGTGAAAAACTGTTTTTT
CDR3 protein: CASTLGQAGQGSEKLFF

D gene: -
V gene: TRBV28
J gene: TRBJ1-4
clone size: -
CDR3 DNA: TGTGCCAGCTACCAGAATGAAAAACTGTTTTTT
CDR3 protein: CASYQNEKLFF

D gene: TRBD1
V gene: TRBV28
J gene: TRBJ1-4
clone size: -
CDR3 DNA: TGTGCCAGCAGCTGGGACAAGGGACAGCCGGAACTGTTTTTT
CDR3 protein: CASSWDKGQPELFF

D gene: TRBD1
V gene: TRBV20-1
J gene: TRBJ2-7
clone size: many
CDR3 DNA: TGCAGTGCTATAGGGGGCGGGCCCGGCTACGAGCAGTACTTC
CDR3 protein: CSAIGGGPGYEQYF

D gene: TRBD1
V gene: TRBV6-5
J gene: TRBJ1-6
clone size: -
CDR3 DNA: TGTGCCAGCAGTTACTTGCGACAGGGGGCGGATAATTCACCCCTCCACTTT
CDR3 protein: CASSYLRQGADNSPLHF

D gene: -
V gene: TRBV7-3
J gene: TRBJ2-3
clone size: few
CDR3 DNA: TGTGCCAGCAGCTGGGCGCGCACAGATACGCAGTATTTT
CDR3 protein: CASSWARTDTQYF

D gene: -
V gene: TRBV28
J gene: TRBJ2-7
clone size: -
CDR3 DNA: TGTGCCAGCAGACTCGGCCAGGCGCGGGAGCAGTACTTC
CDR3 protein: CASRLGQAREQYF

D gene: TRBD2
V gene: TRBV24-1
J gene: TRBJ2-1
clone size: -
CDR3 DNA: TGTGCCACCAGTGACCCACTAGCGGGGGGCCAGGATGAGCAGTTCTTC
CDR3 protein: CATSDPLAGGQDEQFF

D gene: -
V gene: TRBV6-5
J gene: TRBJ2-7
clone size: few
CDR3 DNA: TGTGCCAGCAGTCATCAATACGAGCAGTACTTC
CDR3 protein: CASSHQYEQYF

D gene: -
V gene: TRBV10-3
J gene: TRBJ1-1
clone size: few
CDR3 DNA: TGTGCCATCTCGCTACAGGGTGACACTGAAGCTTTCTTT
CDR3 protein: CAISLQGDTEAFF

D gene: -
V gene: TRBV20-1
J gene: TRBJ2-3
clone size: -
CDR3 DNA: TGCAGTGCTAGAGATTGGGGGGAGTTGGATACGCAGTATTTT
CDR3 protein: CSARDWGELDTQYF

D gene: -
V gene: TRBV27
J gene: TRBJ1-1
clone size: -
CDR3 DNA: TGTGCCAGCAGTTTTACCGGCCGGGCTTCCGAAGCTTTCTTT
CDR3 protein: CASSFTGRASEAFF

D gene: -
V gene: TRBV9
J gene: TRBJ1-5
clone size: many
CDR3 DNA: TGTGCCAGCGGGGACGCGGATAGCAATCAGCCCCAGCATTTT
CDR3 protein: CASGDADSNQPQHF

D gene: TRBD1
V gene: TRBV20-1
J gene: TRBJ2-1
clone size: -
CDR3 DNA: TGCAGTGCTGACACAGGGGACCCACTAAACTACAATGAGCAGTTCTTC
CDR3 protein: CSADTGDPLNYNEQFF

D gene: -
V gene: TRBV7-2
J gene: TRBJ1-5
clone size: -
CDR3 DNA: TGTGCCAGCAGCCCATATGGGTCAGGGTTAGGTCAGCCCCAGCATTTT
CDR3 protein: CASSPYGSGLGQPQHF

D gene: TRBD1
V gene: TRBV15
J gene: TRBJ1-2
clone size: many
CDR3 DNA: TGTGCCACCAGCAGAGATTTACAGGGGGCGTTCTATGGCTACACCTTC
CDR3 protein: CATSRDLQGAFYGYTF

D gene: -
V gene: TRBV7-2
J gene: TRBJ2-1
clone size: -
CDR3 DNA: TGTGCCAGCAGCTTTTTGTTCGGGGCGGGAAGGAATGAGCAGTTCTTC
CDR3 protein: CASSFLFGAGRNEQFF

D gene: TRBD1
V gene: TRBV7-3
J gene: TRBJ1-6
clone size: many
CDR3 DNA: TGTGCCAGCAGCTCGACAGGGAGTCGGTCACCCCTCCACTTT
CDR3 protein: CASSSTGSRSPLHF

D gene: -
V gene: TRBV7-2
J gene: TRBJ2-2
clone size: many
CDR3 DNA: TGTGCCAGCAGCCCCGGGCCCTACGAGAACACCGGGGAGCTGTTTTTT
CDR3 protein: CASSPGPYENTGELFF

D gene: TRBD2
V gene: TRBV7-9
J gene: TRBJ2-7
clone size: many
CDR3 DNA: TGTGCCAGCATGAGTGGGAGGGCCATCCACGAGCAGTACTTC
CDR3 protein: CASMSGRAIHEQYF

D gene: -
V gene: TRBV5-5
J gene: TRBJ1-5
clone size: few
CDR3 DNA: TGTGCCAGCAGCTTTAATGGGGCGGAGGGTCAGCCCCAGCATTTT
CDR3 protein: CASSFNGAEGQPQHF

D gene: TRBD2
V gene: TRBV20-1
J gene: TRBJ2-1
clone size: many
CDR3 DNA: TGCAGTGCTCAATCGGGACTAGCGATAAATGAGCAGTTCTTC
CDR3 protein: CSAQSGLAINEQFF

D gene: TRBD1
V gene: TRBV5-1
J gene: TRBJ2-4
clone size: few
CDR3 DNA: TGCGCCAGCAGCTTGGCGAGCAGGGGGCAAAACATTCAGTACTTC
CDR3 protein: CASSLASRGQNIQYF

D gene: TRBD1
V gene: TRBV6-5
J gene: TRBJ1-4
clone size: few
CDR3 DNA: TGTGCCAGCAGTTCCAGGGGGCGATGGGAAAAACTGTTTTTT
CDR3 protein: CASSSRGRWEKLFF

D gene: -
V gene: TRBV20-1
J gene: TRBJ2-3
clone size: -
CDR3 DNA: TGCAGTGCTAGAGTATCCTCGGGGGGCGACCTCACAGATACGCAGTATTTT
CDR3 protein: CSARVSSGGDLTDTQYF

D gene: TRBD2
V gene: TRBV5-4
J gene: TRBJ2-7
clone size: -
CDR3 DNA: TGTGCCAGCAGCTTGATGAAAGCGGGAGGGTCGGGAGAGCAGTACTTC
CDR3 protein: CASSLMKAGGSGEQYF

D gene: -
V gene: TRBV6-6
J gene: TRBJ1-2
clone size: -
CDR3 DNA: TGTGCCAGCAATGACTCCGGGGGTTTGTATGGCTACACCTTC
CDR3 protein: CASNDSGGLYGYTF

D gene: -
V gene: TRBV6-2/TRBV6-3
J gene: TRBJ1-2
clone size: few
CDR3 DNA: TGTGCCAGCAGTCCAGAAGGGCCCACCCGGGGGCATGGCTACACCTTC
CDR3 protein: CASSPEGPTRGHGYTF

D gene: -
V gene: TRBV6-5
J gene: TRBJ2-3
clone size: -
CDR3 DNA: TGTGCCAGCAGACCGGGAGGCACAGATACGCAGTATTTT
CDR3 protein: CASRPGGTDTQYF

D gene: TRBD1
V gene: TRBV6-6
J gene: TRBJ2-5
clone size: -
CDR3 DNA: TGTGCCAGCAGTTACTACGACGACAGGGTGGGGGAGACCCAGTACTTC
CDR3 protein: CASSYYDDRVGETQYF

D gene: TRBD2
V gene: TRBV18
J gene: TRBJ2-1
clone size: -
CDR3 DNA: TGTGCCAGCTCACCACCCAGAGGTAGCGGGGGGCTATACAATGAGCAGTTCTTC
CDR3 protein: CASSPPRGSGGLYNEQFF